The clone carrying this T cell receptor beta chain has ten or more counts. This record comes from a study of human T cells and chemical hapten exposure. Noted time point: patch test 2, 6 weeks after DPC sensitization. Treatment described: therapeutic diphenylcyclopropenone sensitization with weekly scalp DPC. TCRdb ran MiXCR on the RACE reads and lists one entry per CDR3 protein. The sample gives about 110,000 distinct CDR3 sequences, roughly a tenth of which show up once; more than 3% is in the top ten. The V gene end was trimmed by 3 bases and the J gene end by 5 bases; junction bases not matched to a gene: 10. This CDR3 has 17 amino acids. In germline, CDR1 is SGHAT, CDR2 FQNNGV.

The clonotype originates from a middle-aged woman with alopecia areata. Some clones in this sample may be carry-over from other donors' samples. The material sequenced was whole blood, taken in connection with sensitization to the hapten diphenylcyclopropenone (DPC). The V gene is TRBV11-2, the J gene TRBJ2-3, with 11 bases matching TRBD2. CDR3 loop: CASSLAKLAGAGDTQYF. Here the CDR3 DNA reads TGTGCCAGCAGCTTGGCCAAACTAGCGGGGGCCGGAGATACGCAGTATTTT.